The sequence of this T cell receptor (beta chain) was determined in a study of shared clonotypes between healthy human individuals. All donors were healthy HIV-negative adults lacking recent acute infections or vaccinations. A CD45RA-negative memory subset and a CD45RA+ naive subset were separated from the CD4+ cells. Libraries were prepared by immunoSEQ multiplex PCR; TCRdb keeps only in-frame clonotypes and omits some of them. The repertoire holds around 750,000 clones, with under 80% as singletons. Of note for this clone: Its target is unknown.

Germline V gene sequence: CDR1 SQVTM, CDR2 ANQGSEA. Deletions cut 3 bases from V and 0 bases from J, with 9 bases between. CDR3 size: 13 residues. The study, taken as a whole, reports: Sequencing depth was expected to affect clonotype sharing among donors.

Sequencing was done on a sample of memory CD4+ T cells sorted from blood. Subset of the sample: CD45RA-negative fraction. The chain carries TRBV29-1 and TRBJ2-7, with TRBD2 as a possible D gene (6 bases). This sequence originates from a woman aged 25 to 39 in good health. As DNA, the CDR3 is TGCAGCGTTGAGGAGGGACCCTCCTACGAGCAGTACTTC. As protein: CSVEEGPSYEQYF.